The entry below gives a single T cell receptor beta chain sequence along with its context. The CDR3 totals 13 residues. V shed 3 bases, J shed 5 bases, and the junction held 3 bases outside the gene matches. In germline, CDR1 is KGHSH, CDR2 LQKENI. The sample comes from a study of T-cell memory formation after mild COVID-19. Across the study: There were largely donor-specific TCR clusters.

Barcoded TCR alpha and TCR beta cDNA libraries with UMIs came from 5'RACE using constant-segment primers. A single record per CDR3 protein comes from TCRdb applying MiXCR to the 5' RACE reads. Of a few hundred thousand distinct CDR3 sequences in the sample, roughly 21% are singletons; the top ten hold around an eighth. The clonotype comes from an adult woman who had mild COVID-19 (a few samples of this study predate the infection). Cell type and time point are not known. The chain recombines TRBV18 with TRBJ2-7; 8 positions match TRBD2. Specimen: PBMCs or a T cell subset sorted from them (not recorded which). This CDR3 is CASSPSGGDEQYF. CDR3 DNA sequence: TGTGCCAGCTCACCCTCGGGAGGGGACGAGCAGTACTTC.